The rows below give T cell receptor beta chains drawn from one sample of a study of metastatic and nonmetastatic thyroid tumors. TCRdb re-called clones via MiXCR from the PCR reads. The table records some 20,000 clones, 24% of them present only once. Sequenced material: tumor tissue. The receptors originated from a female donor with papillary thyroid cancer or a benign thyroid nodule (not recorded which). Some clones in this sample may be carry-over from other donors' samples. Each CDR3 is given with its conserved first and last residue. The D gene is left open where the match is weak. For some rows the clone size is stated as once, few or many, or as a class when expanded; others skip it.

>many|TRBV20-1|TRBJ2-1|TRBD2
TGCAGTGCTAGAGATCGGAGACTAGCGGGAGTGGGGGGTTACAATGAGCAGTTCTTC
CSARDRRLAGVGGYNEQFF
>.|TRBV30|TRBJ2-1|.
TGTGCCTGGTCTATCATCGGGAGCCAAAATGAGCAGTTCTTC
CAWSIIGSQNEQFF
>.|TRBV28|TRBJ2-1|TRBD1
TGTGCCAGCAAGAAATTAGGGACAGGGGGCTGTAATGAGCAGTTCTTC
CASKKLGTGGCNEQFF
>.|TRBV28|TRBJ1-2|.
TGTGCCAGCATAACGGCGTTTATAGTGGGCTACACCTTC
CASITAFIVGYTF
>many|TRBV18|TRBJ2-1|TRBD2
TGTGCCAGCTCACCCTCCGGGCGGGAGTCCTACAATGAGCAGTTCTTC
CASSPSGRESYNEQFF
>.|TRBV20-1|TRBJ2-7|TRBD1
TGCAGTGCTACCGGGACAGGGAACTACGAGCAGTACTTC
CSATGTGNYEQYF
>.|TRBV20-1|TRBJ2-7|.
TGCAGTGCTAGGGGGCAAACCTACGAGCAGTACTTC
CSARGQTYEQYF
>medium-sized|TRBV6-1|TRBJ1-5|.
TGTGCCAGCAGTGAAGAAGGGCTCAGCAATCAGCCCCAGCATTTT
CASSEEGLSNQPQHF
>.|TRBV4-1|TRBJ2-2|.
TGCGCCAGCAGCAAAACAGGCAACACCGGGGAGCTGTTTTTT
CASSKTGNTGELFF
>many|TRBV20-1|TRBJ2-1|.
TGCAGTGCTAGAGAGGGGCTAACAGGGTCCCGGGTCCATGAGCAGTTCTTC
CSAREGLTGSRVHEQFF
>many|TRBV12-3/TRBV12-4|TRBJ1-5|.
TGTGCCAGCAGTTTACAGGGGACTTTAGGTCAGCCCCAGCATTTT
CASSLQGTLGQPQHF
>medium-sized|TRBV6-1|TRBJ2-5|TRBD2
TGTGCCAGCAGTGAATTTGGGGGAGGGTGGGAGACCCAGTACTTC
CASSEFGGGWETQYF
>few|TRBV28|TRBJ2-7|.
TGTGCCAGCAGTTTACGCTCCATTTCAGGGCCCGAGCAGTACTTC
CASSLRSISGPEQYF
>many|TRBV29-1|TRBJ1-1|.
TGCAGCGTTGAGAGGGCCCAATTCACTGAAGCTTTCTTT
CSVERAQFTEAFF
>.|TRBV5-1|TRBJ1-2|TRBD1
TGCGCCAGCAGCTACGGGACAGGGTCGGGTGGCTACACCTTC
CASSYGTGSGGYTF
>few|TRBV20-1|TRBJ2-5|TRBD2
TGCAGTGCTAGACCTGGACTAGCGGGCCTCAGAGGCGGGACCCAGTACTTC
CSARPGLAGLRGGTQYF